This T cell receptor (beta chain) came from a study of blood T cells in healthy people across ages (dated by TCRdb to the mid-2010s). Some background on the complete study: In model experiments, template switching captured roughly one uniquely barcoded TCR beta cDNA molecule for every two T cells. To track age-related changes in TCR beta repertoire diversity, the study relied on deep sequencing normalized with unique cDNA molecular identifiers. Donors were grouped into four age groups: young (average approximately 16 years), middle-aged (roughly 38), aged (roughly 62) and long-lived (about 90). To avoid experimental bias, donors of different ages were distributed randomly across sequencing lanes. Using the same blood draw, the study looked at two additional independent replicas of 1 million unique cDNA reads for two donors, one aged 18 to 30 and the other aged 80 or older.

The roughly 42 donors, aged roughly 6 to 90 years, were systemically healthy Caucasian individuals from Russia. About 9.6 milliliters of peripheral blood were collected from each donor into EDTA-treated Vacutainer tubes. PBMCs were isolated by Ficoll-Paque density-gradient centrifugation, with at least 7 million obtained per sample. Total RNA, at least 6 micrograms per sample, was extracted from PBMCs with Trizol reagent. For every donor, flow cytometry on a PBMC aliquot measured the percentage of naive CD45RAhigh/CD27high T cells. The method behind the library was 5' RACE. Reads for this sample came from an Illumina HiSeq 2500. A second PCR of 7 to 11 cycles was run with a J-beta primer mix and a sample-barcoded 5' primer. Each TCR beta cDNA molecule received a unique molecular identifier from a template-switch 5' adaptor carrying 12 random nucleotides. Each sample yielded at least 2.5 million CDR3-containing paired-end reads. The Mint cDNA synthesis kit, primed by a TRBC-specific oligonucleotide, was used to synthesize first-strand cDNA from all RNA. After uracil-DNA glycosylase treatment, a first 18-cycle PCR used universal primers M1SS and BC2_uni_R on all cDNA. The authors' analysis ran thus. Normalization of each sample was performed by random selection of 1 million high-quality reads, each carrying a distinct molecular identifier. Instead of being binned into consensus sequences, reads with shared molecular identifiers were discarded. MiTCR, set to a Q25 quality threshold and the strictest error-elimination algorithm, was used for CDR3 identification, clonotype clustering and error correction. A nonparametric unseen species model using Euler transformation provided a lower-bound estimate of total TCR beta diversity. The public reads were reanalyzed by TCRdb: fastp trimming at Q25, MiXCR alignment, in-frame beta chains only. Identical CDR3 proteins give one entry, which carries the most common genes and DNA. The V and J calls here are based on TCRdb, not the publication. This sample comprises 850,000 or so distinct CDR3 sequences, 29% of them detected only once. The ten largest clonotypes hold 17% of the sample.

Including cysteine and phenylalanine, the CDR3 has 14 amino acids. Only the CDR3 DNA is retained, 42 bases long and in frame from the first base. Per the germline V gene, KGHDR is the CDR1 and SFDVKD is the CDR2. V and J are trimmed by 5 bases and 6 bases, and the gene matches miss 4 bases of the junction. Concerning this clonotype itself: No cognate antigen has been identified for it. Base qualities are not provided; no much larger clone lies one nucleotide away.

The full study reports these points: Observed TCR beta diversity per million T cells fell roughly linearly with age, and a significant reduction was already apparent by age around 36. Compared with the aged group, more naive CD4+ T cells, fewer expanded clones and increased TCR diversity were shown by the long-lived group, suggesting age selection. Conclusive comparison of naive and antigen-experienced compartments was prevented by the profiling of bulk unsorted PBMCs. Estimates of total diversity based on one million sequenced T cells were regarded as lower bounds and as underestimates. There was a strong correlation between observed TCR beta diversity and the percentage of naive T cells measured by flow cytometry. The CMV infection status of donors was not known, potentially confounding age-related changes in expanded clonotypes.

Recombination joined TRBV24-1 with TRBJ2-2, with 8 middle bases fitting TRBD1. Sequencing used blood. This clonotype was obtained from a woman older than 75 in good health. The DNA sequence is TGTGCCACCAGTGGGCAGGGGGCTGCCGGGGAGCTGTTTTTT. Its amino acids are CATSGQGAAGELFF.